This is a list of T cell receptor beta chains from one sample in a study of identical twins. TCRdb redid the calling of the 5' RACE reads with MiXCR, one entry per CDR3 protein. The data contain approximately 700,000 distinct CDR3 sequences, over 15% of them singletons. In addition, the sample was reused for a study of T cells expressing NK-cell markers.

The sequenced sample was PBMCs. These receptors were obtained from a woman between 18 and 29 years old in good health. The CDR3 runs from the conserved cysteine through the conserved F or W. The order of the fields is J gene, V gene, D gene, clone size, CDR3 DNA, CDR3 protein. The D gene is left open where the match is weak. Clone size appears in some rows only: once, few, many, or a class for an expanded clone.

>TRBJ1-1|TRBV12-3/TRBV12-4|NA|NA
TGTGCCAGCATCACAAATTTGGCTGAAGCTTTCTTT
CASITNLAEAFF
>TRBJ2-5|TRBV10-3|NA|few
TGTGCCATCGGAGCGGCCCAGAAGACCCAGTACTTC
CAIGAAQKTQYF
>TRBJ1-1|TRBV29-1|TRBD1|few
TGCAGCGTTAAAGGACAGGGCCGAGCTTTCTTT
CSVKGQGRAFF
>TRBJ2-5|TRBV20-1|TRBD2|NA
TGCAGTACCATTAGCGGGGGGCAAGAGACCCAGTACTTC
CSTISGGQETQYF
>TRBJ2-3|TRBV12-3/TRBV12-4|TRBD2|few
TGTGCCAGCAGTTTCATAGCGGGTCCAGATACGCAGTATTTT
CASSFIAGPDTQYF
>TRBJ1-6|TRBV20-1|NA|many
TGCAGTGCTAGAATACAGGGCTATAATTCACCCCTCCACTTT
CSARIQGYNSPLHF
>TRBJ2-1|TRBV19|TRBD2|NA
TGTGCCAGTAGTATAGGCCTAGCGGGATTCTATGAGCAGTTCTTC
CASSIGLAGFYEQFF
>TRBJ2-7|TRBV7-9|NA|NA
TGTGCCAGCAGCCCGCCGACAGGCCTCTACGAGCAGTACTTC
CASSPPTGLYEQYF
>TRBJ2-7|TRBV28|NA|NA
TGTGCCAGCAGTTTAGGGTTGCGGGGGACATGGGCTGTAAACGAGCAGTACTTC
CASSLGLRGTWAVNEQYF
>TRBJ2-3|TRBV5-1|TRBD2|few
TGCGCCAGCAGCCGGGCTAGCGGTCCCACAGATACGCAGTATTTT
CASSRASGPTDTQYF
>TRBJ2-5|TRBV29-1|NA|NA
TGCAGCGCGCACAGTAATCAAGAGACCCAGTACTTC
CSAHSNQETQYF
>TRBJ1-2|TRBV10-3|NA|NA
TGTGCCATCAGTGATAGTCGGAGCCATGGCTACACCTTC
CAISDSRSHGYTF
>TRBJ2-1|TRBV18|TRBD2|NA
TGTGCCAGCTCACCGCCGACTAGCGTTGAGCAGTTCTTC
CASSPPTSVEQFF
>TRBJ2-1|TRBV20-1|NA|many
TGCAGTGCTAGAGATGTCAATGAGCAGTTCTTC
CSARDVNEQFF
>TRBJ2-5|TRBV12-3/TRBV12-4|NA|NA
TGTGCCAGCAGTTTGACAGCCCAAGGGACCCAGTACTTC
CASSLTAQGTQYF
>TRBJ2-1|TRBV5-1|TRBD2|NA
TGCGCCAGCAGCTTGGATAGCGGGCGACCTACTCATGAGCAGTTCTTC
CASSLDSGRPTHEQFF
>TRBJ2-5|TRBV15|NA|NA
TGTGCCACCAGCAGAGAGGAGGGGGCTAGCAGAAGGGAAGAGACCCAGTACTTC
CATSREEGASRREETQYF
>TRBJ1-2|TRBV7-9|NA|NA
TGTGCCAGCAGCTTACCGGGGATGTATGGCTACACCTTC
CASSLPGMYGYTF